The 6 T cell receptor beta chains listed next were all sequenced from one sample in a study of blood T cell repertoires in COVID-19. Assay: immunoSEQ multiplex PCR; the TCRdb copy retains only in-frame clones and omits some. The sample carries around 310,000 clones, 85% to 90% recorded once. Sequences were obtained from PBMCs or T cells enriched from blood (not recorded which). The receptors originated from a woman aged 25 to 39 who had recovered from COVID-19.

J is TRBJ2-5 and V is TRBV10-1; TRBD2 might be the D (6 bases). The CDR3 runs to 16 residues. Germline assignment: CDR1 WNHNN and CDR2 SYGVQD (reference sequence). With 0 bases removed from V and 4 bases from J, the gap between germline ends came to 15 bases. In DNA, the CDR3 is TGCGCCAGCAGTGAGTCGCCTGGGGGGTCCGGAGAGACCCAGTACTTC. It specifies CASSESPGGSGETQYF.

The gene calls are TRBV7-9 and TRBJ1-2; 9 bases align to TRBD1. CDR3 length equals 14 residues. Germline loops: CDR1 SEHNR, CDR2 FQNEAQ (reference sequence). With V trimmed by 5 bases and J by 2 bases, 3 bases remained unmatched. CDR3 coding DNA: TGTGCCAGCAGCGGGGGACAGGGAAACTATGGCTACACCTTC. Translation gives CASSGGQGNYGYTF.

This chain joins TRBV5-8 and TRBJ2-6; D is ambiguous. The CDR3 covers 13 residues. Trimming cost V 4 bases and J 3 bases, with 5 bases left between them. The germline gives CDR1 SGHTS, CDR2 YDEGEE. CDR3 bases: TGTGCCAGCAGCCCTGTTGGGGCCAACGTCCTGACTTTC. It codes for CASSPVGANVLTF. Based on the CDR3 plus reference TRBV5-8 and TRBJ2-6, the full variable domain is EAGVTQSPTHLIKTRGQQATLRCSPISGHTSVYWYQQALGLGLQFLLWYDEGEERNRGNFPPRFSGRQFPNYSSELNVNALELEDSALYLCASSPVGANVLTFGAGSRLTVL.

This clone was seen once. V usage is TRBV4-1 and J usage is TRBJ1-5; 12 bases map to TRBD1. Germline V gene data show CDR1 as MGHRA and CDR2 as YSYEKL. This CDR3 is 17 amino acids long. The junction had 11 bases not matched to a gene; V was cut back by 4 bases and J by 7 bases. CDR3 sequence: CASSRYTGTGGGQPQHF. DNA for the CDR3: TGCGCCAGCAGCCGCTATACCGGGACAGGGGGCGGACAGCCCCAGCATTTT.

The CDR3 loop is CASSPGLIVYEQYF. Here the CDR3 DNA reads TGTGCCAGCAGCCCCGGTCTAATCGTCTACGAGCAGTACTTC. The genes are TRBV11-2 and TRBJ2-7; D unclear. CDR3 length: 14 residues. Between the trimmed V and J ends, which lost 5 bases and 3 bases, there was a span of 14 bases. Germline V gene sequence: CDR1 SGHAT, CDR2 FQNNGV.

This CDR3 reads CATSDYYRESPQHF. Written as DNA, the CDR3 is TGTGCCACCAGTGATTATTACAGGGAATCGCCCCAGCATTTT. V usage is TRBV24-1 and J usage is TRBJ1-5, with TRBD1 as a possible D gene (6 bases). The V gene's germline CDR1 is KGHDR and CDR2 SFDVKD. The length of the CDR3 is 14 residues. The ends were cut back, 2 bases at V and 9 bases at J, with 13 bases in the middle.